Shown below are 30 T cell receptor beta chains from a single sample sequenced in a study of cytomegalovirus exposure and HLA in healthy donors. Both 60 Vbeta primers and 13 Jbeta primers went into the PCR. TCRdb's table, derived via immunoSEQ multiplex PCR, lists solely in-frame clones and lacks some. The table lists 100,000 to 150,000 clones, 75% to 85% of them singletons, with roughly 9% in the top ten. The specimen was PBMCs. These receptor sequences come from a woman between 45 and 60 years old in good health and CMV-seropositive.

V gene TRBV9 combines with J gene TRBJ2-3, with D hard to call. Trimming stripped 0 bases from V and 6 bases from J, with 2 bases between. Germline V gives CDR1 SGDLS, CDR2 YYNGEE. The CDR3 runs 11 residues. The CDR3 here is CASSVADTQYF. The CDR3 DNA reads TGTGCCAGCAGCGTAGCGGATACGCAGTATTTT.

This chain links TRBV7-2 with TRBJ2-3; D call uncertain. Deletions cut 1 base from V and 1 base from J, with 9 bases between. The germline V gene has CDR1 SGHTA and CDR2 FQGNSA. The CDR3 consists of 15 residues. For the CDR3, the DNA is TGTGCCAGCAGCTTAGTAAAGCATCGCACAGATACGCAGTATTTT. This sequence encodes CASSLVKHRTDTQYF.

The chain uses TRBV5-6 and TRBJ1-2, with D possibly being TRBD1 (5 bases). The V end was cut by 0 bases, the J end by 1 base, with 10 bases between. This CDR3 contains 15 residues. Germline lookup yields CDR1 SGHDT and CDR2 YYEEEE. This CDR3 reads CASSLETGLNYGYTF. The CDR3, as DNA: TGTGCCAGCAGCTTGGAAACAGGCCTTAACTATGGCTACACCTTC.

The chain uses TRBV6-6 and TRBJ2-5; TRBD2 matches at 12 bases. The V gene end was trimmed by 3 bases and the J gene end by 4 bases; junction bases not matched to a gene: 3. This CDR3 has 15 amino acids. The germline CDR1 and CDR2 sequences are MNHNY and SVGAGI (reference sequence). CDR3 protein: CASSYTSGGRETQYF. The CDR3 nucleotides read TGTGCCAGCAGTTATACTAGCGGGGGGCGAGAGACCCAGTACTTC.

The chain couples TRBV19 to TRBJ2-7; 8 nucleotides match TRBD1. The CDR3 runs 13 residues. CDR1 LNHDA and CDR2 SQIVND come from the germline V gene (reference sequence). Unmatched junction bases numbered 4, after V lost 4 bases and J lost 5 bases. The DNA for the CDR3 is TGTGCCAGTAGTAGACAGGGGCGAAACGAGCAGTACTTC. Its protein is CASSRQGRNEQYF.

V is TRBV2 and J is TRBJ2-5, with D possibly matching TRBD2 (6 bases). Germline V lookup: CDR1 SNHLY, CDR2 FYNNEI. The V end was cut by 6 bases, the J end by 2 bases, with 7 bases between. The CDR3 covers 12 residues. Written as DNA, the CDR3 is TGTGCCAGCAGCGGGACTCAAGAGACCCAGTACTTC. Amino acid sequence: CASSGTQETQYF. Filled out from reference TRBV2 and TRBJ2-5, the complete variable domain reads EPEVTQTPSHQVTQMGQEVILRCVPISNHLYFYWYRQILGQKVEFLVSFYNNEISEKSEIFDDQFSVERPDGSNFTLKIRSTKLEDSAMYFCASSGTQETQYFGPGTRLLVL.

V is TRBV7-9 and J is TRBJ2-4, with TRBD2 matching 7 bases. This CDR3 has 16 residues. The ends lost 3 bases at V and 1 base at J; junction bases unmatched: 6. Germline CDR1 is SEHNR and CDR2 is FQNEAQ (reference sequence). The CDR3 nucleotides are TGTGCCAGCAGCTTCGAGGGCGGGAGCGCCAAAAACATTCAGTACTTC. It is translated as CASSFEGGSAKNIQYF.

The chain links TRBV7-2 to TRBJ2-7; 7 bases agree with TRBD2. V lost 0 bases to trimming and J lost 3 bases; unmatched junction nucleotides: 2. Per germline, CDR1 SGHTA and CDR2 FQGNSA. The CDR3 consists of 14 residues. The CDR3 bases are TGTGCCAGCAGCTTAGCCGGACTAGGCTACGAGCAGTACTTC. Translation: CASSLAGLGYEQYF.

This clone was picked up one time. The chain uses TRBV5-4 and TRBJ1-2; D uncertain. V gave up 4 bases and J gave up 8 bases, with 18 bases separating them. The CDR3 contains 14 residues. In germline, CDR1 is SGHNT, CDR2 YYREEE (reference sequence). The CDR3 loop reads CASSAPGRERGYTF. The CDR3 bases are TGTGCCAGCAGCGCCCCGGGGAGGGAGCGAGGCTACACCTTC.

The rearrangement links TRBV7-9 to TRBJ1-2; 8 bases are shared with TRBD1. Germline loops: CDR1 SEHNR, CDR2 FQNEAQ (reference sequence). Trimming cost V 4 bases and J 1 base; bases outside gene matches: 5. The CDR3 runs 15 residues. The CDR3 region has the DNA TGTGCCAGCAGCTCCTACAGGGGGTTTAACTATGGCTACACCTTC. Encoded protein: CASSSYRGFNYGYTF.

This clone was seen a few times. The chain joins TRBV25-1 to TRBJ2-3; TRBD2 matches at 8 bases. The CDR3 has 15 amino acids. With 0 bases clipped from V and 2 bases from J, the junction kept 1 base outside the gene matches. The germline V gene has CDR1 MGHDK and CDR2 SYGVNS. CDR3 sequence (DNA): TGTGCCAGCAGTGAATACGGGAGGGCCACAGATACGCAGTATTTT. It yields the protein CASSEYGRATDTQYF.

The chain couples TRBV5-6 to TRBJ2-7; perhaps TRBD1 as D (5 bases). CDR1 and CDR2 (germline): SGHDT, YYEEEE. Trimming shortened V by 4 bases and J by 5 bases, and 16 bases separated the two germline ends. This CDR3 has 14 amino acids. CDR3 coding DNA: TGTGCCAGCAGCCTTGCTGGGGCTCTGCACGAGCAGTACTTC. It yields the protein CASSLAGALHEQYF.

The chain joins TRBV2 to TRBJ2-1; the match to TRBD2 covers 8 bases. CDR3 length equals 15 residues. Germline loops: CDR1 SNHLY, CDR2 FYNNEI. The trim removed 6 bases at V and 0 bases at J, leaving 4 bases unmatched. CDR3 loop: CASRSGSLSYNEQFF. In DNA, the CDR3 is TGTGCCAGCAGGAGCGGGAGCCTCTCCTACAATGAGCAGTTCTTC.

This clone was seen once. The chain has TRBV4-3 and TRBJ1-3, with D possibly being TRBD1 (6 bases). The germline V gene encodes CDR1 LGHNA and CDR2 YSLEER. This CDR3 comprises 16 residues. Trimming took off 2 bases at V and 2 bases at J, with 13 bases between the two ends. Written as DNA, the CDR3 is TGCGCCAGCAGCCAATCCGGACAGTCCGCTGGAAACACCATATATTTT. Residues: CASSQSGQSAGNTIYF.

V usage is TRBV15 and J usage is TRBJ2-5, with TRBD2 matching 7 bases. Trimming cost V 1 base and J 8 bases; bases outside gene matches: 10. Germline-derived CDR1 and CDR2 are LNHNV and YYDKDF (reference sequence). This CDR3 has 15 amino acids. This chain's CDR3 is CATSRAGGSGDTQYF. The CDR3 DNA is TGTGCCACCAGCAGAGCGGGGGGATCCGGGGATACCCAGTACTTC. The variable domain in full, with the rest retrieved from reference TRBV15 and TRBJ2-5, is DAMVIQNPRYQVTQFGKPVTLSCSQTLNHNVMYWYQQKSSQAPKLLFHYYDKDFNNEADTPDNFQSRRPNTSFCFLDIRSPGLGDTAMYLCATSRAGGSGDTQYFGPGTRLLVL.

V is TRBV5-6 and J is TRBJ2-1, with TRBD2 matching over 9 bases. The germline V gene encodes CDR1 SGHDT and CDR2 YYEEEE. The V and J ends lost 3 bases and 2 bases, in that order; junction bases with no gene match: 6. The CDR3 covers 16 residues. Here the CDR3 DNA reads TGTGCCAGCAGCTGGGGACTAGCTGGGACCTACAATGAGCAGTTCTTC. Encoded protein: CASSWGLAGTYNEQFF. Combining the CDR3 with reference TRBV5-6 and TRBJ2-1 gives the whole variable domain DAGVTQSPTHLIKTRGQQVTLRCSPKSGHDTVSWYQQALGQGPQFIFQYYEEEERQRGNFPDRFSGHQFPNYSSELNVNALLLGDSALYLCASSWGLAGTYNEQFFGPGTRLTVL.

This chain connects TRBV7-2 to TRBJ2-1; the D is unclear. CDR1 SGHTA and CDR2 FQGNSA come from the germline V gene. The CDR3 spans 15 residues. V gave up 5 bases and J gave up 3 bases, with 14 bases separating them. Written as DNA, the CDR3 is TGTGCCAGCAGCCCCCTGGTTCGGGTCTACAATGAGCAGTTCTTC. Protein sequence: CASSPLVRVYNEQFF.

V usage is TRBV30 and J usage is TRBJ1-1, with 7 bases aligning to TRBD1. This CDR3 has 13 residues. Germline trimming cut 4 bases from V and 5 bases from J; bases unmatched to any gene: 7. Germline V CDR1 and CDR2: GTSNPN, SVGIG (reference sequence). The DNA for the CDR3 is TGTGCCTGGACTTGGGACAGTAGGACTGAAGCTTTCTTT. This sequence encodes CAWTWDSRTEAFF.

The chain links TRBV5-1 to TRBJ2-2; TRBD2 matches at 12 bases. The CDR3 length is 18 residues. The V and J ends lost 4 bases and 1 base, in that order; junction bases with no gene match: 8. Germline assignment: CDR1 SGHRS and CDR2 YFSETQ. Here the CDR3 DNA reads TGCGCCAGCAGCCTAGGACTAGCGGGGATCATGAACACCGGGGAGCTGTTTTTT. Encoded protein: CASSLGLAGIMNTGELFF.

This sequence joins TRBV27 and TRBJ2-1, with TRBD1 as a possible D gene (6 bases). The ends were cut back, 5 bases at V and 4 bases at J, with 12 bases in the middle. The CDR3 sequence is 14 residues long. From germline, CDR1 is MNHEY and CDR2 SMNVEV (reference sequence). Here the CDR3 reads CASSPQGTYNEQFF. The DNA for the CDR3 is TGTGCCAGCAGTCCCCAGGGGACATACAATGAGCAGTTCTTC.

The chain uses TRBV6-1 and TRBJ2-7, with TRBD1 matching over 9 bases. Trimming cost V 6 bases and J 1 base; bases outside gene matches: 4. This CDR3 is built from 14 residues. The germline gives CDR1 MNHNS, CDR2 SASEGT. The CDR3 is CASSFGQGSYEQYF. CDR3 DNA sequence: TGTGCCAGCAGCTTCGGACAGGGGTCCTACGAGCAGTACTTC.

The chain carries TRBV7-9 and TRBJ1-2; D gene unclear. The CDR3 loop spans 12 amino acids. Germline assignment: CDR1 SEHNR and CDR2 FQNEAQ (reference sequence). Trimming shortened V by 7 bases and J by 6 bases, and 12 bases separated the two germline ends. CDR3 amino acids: CASTLSRDGYTF. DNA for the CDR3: TGTGCCAGCACCCTCTCACGGGATGGCTACACCTTC.

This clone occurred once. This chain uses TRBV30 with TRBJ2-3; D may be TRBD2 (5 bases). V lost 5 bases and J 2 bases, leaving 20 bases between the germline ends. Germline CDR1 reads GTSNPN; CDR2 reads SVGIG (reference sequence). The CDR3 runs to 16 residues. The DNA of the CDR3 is TGTGCCTGGGGAGAACAGACGGGGATCTCCACAGATACGCAGTATTTT. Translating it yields CAWGEQTGISTDTQYF. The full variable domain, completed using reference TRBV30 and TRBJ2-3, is SQTIHQWPATLVQPVGSPLSLECTVEGTSNPNLYWYRQAAGRGLQLLFYSVGIGQISSEVPQNLSASRPQDRQFILSSKKLLLSDSGFYLCAWGEQTGISTDTQYFGPGTRLTVL.

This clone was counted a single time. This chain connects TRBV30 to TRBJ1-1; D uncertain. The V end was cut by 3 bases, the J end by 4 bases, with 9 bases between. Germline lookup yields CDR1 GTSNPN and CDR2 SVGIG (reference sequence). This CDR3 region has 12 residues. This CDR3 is CAWSAPITEAFF. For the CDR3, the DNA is TGTGCCTGGAGCGCCCCTATCACTGAAGCTTTCTTT. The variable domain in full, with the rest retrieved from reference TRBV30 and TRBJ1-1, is SQTIHQWPATLVQPVGSPLSLECTVEGTSNPNLYWYRQAAGRGLQLLFYSVGIGQISSEVPQNLSASRPQDRQFILSSKKLLLSDSGFYLCAWSAPITEAFFGQGTRLTVV.

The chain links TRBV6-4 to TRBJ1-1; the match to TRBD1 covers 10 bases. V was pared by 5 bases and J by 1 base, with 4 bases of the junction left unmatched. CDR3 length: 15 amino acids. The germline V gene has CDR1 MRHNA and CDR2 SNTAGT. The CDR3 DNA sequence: TGTGCCAGCAGTCGACAGGGGGCGGAGAACACTGAAGCTTTCTTT. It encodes CASSRQGAENTEAFF.

The CDR3 spells CASSSPRTGGKGYTF. CDR3 DNA sequence: TGTGCCAGCAGTTCCCCTCGGACAGGGGGTAAAGGCTACACCTTC. The rearrangement joins TRBV6-6 to TRBJ1-2; 10 bases map to TRBD1. The CDR3 covers 15 residues. Germline CDR1 and CDR2: MNHNY and SVGAGI (reference sequence). Trimming took 4 bases from V and 8 from J; bases not matched to a gene: 10.

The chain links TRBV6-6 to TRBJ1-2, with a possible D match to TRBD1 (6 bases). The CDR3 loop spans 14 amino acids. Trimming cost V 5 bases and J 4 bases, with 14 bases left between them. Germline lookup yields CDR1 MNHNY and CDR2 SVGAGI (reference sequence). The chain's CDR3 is CASSNKGVGYGYTF. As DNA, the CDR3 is TGTGCCAGCAGTAACAAGGGGGTTGGCTATGGCTACACCTTC.

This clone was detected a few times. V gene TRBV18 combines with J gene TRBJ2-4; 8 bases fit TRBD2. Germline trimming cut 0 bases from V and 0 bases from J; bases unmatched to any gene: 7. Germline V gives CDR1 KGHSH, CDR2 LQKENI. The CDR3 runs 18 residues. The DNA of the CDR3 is TGTGCCAGCTCACCACCGGGCGGGGGGACCCTAGCCAAAAACATTCAGTACTTC. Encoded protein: CASSPPGGGTLAKNIQYF.

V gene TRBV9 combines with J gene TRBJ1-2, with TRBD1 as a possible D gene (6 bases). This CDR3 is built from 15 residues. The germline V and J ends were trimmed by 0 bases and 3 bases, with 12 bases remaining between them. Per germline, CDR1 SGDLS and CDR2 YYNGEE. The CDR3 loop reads CASSVDKTGHYGYTF. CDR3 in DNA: TGTGCCAGCAGCGTAGACAAAACAGGGCACTATGGCTACACCTTC. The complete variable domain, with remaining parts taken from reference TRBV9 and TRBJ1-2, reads DSGVTQTPKHLITATGQRVTLRCSPRSGDLSVYWYQQSLDQGLQFLIQYYNGEERAKGNILERFSAQQFPDLHSELNLSSLELGDSALYFCASSVDKTGHYGYTFGSGTRLTVV.

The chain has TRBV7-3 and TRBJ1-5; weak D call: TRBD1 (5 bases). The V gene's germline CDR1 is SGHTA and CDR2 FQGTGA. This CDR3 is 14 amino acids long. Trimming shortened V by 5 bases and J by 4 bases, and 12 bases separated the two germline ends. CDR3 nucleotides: TGTGCCAGCAGCGCCCCGTGGACAAATCAGCCCCAGCATTTT. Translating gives CASSAPWTNQPQHF.